This T cell receptor beta chain was sequenced during a study of cytomegalovirus exposure and HLA in healthy donors. General study results and limits: High sensitivity and specificity were reportedly achieved when the classifier diagnosed cytomegalovirus status. Immune exposure information comprised only CMV serostatus.

The PCR made use of 60 Vbeta and 13 Jbeta primers. Clones were read by immunoSEQ multiplex PCR, and TCRdb kept only the in-frame ones, dropping some. The table includes roughly 180,000 clones, 65% to 85% detected once. Regarding this clone: Its antigen is unidentified.

V was clipped by 0 bases and J by 4 bases; unmatched bases: 4. The V gene's germline CDR1 is ENHRY and CDR2 SYGVKD. The CDR3 extends over 15 amino acids. The source is a female donor in good health and CMV-seronegative. Sample: PBMCs. The V and J genes are TRBV10-3 and TRBJ1-2; 8 nucleotides agree with TRBD1. The CDR3 sequence: CAISESEDRVYGYTF. CDR3 coding DNA: TGTGCCATCAGTGAGTCGGAGGACAGGGTCTATGGCTACACCTTC.